This TCR beta chain was documented in a study of cytomegalovirus exposure and HLA in healthy donors (dated by TCRdb to about 2017). About the full investigation: In an earlier analysis of about 560 of the donors, approximately 300 Gb of sequence data and 95 million to 130 million unique TCR beta sequences from approximately 180 million T cells were reported. An early release covering roughly 600 HLA-typed donors comprised 300 to 350 gigabases of sequencing data and around 86 million unique TCR sequences. Of the 300 to 500 genotyped donors, 81% were placed in the genetic ancestry cluster associated with self-reported Caucasian donors. The study aimed to test whether cataloging public T cell receptors could reveal signatures of past pathogen exposure. The study used immunosequencing to profile the T cell repertoires of some 600 subjects and linked those repertoires to cytomegalovirus serostatus. A separate validation cohort of 100 to 150 different subjects was used in addition to the approximately 610-subject first cohort. High-throughput TCR immunosequencing, statistical association of individual TCRs with disease status, and machine learning were combined to predict cytomegalovirus infection status. To study patterns of TCR occurrence, a later analysis re-analyzed previously published TCR beta repertoires from hundreds of donors and added high-resolution HLA genotyping. Rather than drawing on any new phenotypic data, the later analysis identified candidate immune exposures from TCR beta sequences and the way those sequences occurred across donors. An earlier analysis of some 600 of the donors applied high-throughput TCR beta sequencing to assess whether each TCR beta V gene segment acted as functional or pseudogenic. Donor age, sex, ethnicity and CMV serostatus were collected together with the repertoire data. A later genetic analysis took genome-wide SNP genotypes for about 55% of the 666 donors and used that subset as a discovery cohort. Every repertoire in the discovery cohort had been generated on one and the same sequencing platform. Both class I and class II loci were covered by HLA typing, at four-digit resolution. The number of typed donors differed by locus: about 620-640 for A, B, C, DRB1 and DQB1; 500 to 550 for DQA1; roughly 600 for DPA1; and roughly 470 for DPB1. Roughly five DR-DQ haplotypes were handled as single units for association and clustering, since linkage in the cohort was strong. Among almost 400 genotyped donors of the cohort, an average of approximately 250,000 unique TCR beta nucleotide sequences were sequenced per donor, roughly 18% of them non-productive.

Library preparation employed the immunoSEQ multiplex PCR assay. A mixture of 60 forward primers for TCR Vbeta segments and 13 reverse primers for TCR Jbeta segments was used in the multiplex PCR. The CDR3 region of rearranged TCR beta genes was amplified from genomic DNA by a multiplex PCR assay. The amplified TCR beta libraries were sequenced on the Illumina HiSeq System as 87-base-pair reads. On the authors' methods: A later analysis counted about 80 million unique TCR beta chains across the 600 to 850 repertoires, and around 12 million of these chains were shared by at least two donors. Raw reads were error-corrected and collapsed into unique sequences by a nearest-neighbor algorithm in which closely related sequences were merged to remove PCR and sequencing errors. Alignment of CDR3 sequences to IMGT reference sequences was used to assign V, D and J gene segments. For a sequence to be retained, at least a six-nucleotide match to both a V gene segment and a J gene segment was required. A rearrangement counted as productive if the CDR3 had no stop codons and remained in frame with V and J, and every other rearrangement counted as non-productive. CDR3 was defined by IMGT convention, running from the second conserved V-encoded cysteine to the conserved J-encoded phenylalanine. In an earlier analysis of roughly 580 of the donors, sequences lacking an unambiguous match to a single V gene segment were excluded. In an earlier analysis of several hundred of the donors, a V segment was called functional when productive rearrangements were above 56.7%, and segregating when the standard deviation between donors exceeded 5%. To diagnose cytomegalovirus status from the catalog of TCR beta chain sequences, a statistical classification framework was built. A later analysis assigned V and J genes by comparing TCR nucleotide sequences with IMGT/GENE-DB human TR gene sequences. Using the TCRdist pipeline, a later analysis assigned CDR3 sequences along with most-parsimonious VDJ recombination scenarios. In a later analysis, every TCR beta chain was defined by the combination of its CDR3 amino acid sequence and its V-gene family, and reads without a unique V-gene family were dropped. As a way to deal with suspected cross-contamination and a sequencing artifact, a later analysis dropped hundreds of nucleotide sequences that were highly shared and had low generation probability. In a later analysis, a clonal expansion index was calculated for each public chain from normalized within-repertoire ranks of inferred template counts. In a later analysis, generation probabilities were computed with a VDJ recombination model fitted to out-of-frame rearrangements, and the resulting probabilities were checked against IGoR. A later analysis scored TCR-TCR, TCR-HLA and TCR-CMV co-occurrence with hypergeometric tests, applying a repertoire-size bias correction to TCR pairs. To estimate false discovery rates, a later analysis permuted the HLA or CMV assignments 20 times. In a later analysis, co-occurring TCRs were grouped with DBSCAN, and TCRdist sequence similarity was added when clustering was performed within HLA-allele-positive subsets. Repertoires with fewer than 30,000 or more than 120,000 public chains were left out of co-occurrence clustering, as were five repertoires with anomalous nucleotide sharing. TCRdb limited this immuneACCESS table to in-frame rearrangements with V and J called. A share of clones is missing; checked studies link under half to unresolved V genes, and the rest is unexplained. The V and J calls and clone size come from that table; D and trimming were worked out from the DNA. Present in this sample are 150,000 to 200,000 clones, roughly 84% of which were seen just once. Around 2% of the sample is taken by the ten largest.

The cohort comprised several hundred healthy bone marrow donors. At the time of sampling, every cohort member was nominally healthy, though immune exposures that went unrecorded were likely present. The donor was CMV seronegative and belonged to the group of over 350 seronegative cohort members. A peripheral blood sample was provided by each donor, and peripheral blood mononuclear cells were used for TCR beta sequencing. The Qiagen DNeasy Blood Extraction Kit was used to extract genomic DNA from the blood cell samples. Looking up the germline V gene (reference sequence) yields CDR1 LNHDA and CDR2 SQIVND. The trim is 3 bases for V and 0 bases for J, with a gap of 8 bases between the germline ends. The CDR3 runs 14 amino acids, cysteine and phenylalanine included. The sequence is cut down to CDR3 DNA, 42 bases in frame from base 1. Beyond this particular receptor, the publication reports: A later analysis found that most CMV-associated TCR beta chains appeared HLA-restricted, with HLA associations seemingly driven largely by CMV exposure. In vitro tests confirmed that a few of the cytomegalovirus-associated TCR beta chains recognize cytomegalovirus antigens. The study gave a list of under 200 TCR beta chains associated with cytomegalovirus. Compared with equally common non-associated chains, HLA-associated TCR beta chains in a later analysis were more clonally expanded and had lower generation probabilities. For the cohort, immune exposure information was limited to CMV serostatus. The 87-base-pair reads could not distinguish some IMGT-functional V segments, including TRBV6-2 and TRBV6-3, so those segments were excluded. The sequencing pipeline was judged likely to have produced a cluster of highly shared sequence variants as a technical artifact. In this cohort, only TCR beta chains were sequenced, and detectable features were limited by the absence of alpha or paired-chain data. When HLA alleles, especially DR and DQ, strongly co-occurred, attributing TCR associations to individual alleles was difficult. A further reported finding was that TCR beta sequences accurately predicted the HLA-A and HLA-B alleles for most subjects in the first cohort. Several of the top co-occurrence clusters appeared to be linked to parvovirus B19, influenza, CMV and Epstein-Barr virus, according to a later analysis. The classifier was reported to diagnose cytomegalovirus status with high specificity and sensitivity in both the original and validation cohorts. Because HLA typing was unavailable for some donors at each locus, only the typed subset was used in association tests. Sequencing depth was assumed to be roughly uniform across donors in the presence/absence analyses, though that assumption may not hold. An earlier analysis of approximately 600 of the donors showed that most TCR beta V segments appeared in productive rearrangements either about 87% or about 30% of the time, which broadly matched IMGT annotations. The earlier analysis of fewer than 750 of the donors excluded around 17 rarely observed V segments, including chromosome 9 orphons, because counts were too low. According to a later analysis, TCR association rates differed among HLA loci, with DRB1 alleles showing the most associated TCRs and HLA-C alleles showing the fewest. The authors suggested that the approach could potentially be extended to other disease states and immunological phenotypes. Correlated functional status among segregating V segments might reflect linkage disequilibrium, but an unknown experimental factor could not be ruled out. In a later analysis, some 18,000 TCR beta sequences were associated with specific HLA alleles at a false discovery rate of 0.05. Most TCR sequences were observed very rarely across donors, whereas some public TCRs were present in many individuals. An association between a missense DCLRE1C variant and V-gene and J-gene trimming of TCR beta chains was found in a later genetic analysis and replicated in an independent cohort. In a later genetic analysis, fewer N-insertions in productive TCRs were reported among donors in an Asian-associated ancestry cluster than the roughly 700-donor mean.

The table lists this clone with a few counts. This receptor's antigen is unknown. Qualities for individual bases were not recorded, and no much larger clone is one base off. The chain links TRBV19 with TRBJ1-2; the D gene is unclear. Specimen: PBMCs. This clonotype originated in a young man in good health and CMV-seronegative. The CDR3 protein is CASSMYRANYGYTF. In nucleotide form, the sequence is TGTGCCAGTAGTATGTACAGAGCTAACTATGGCTACACCTTC.